A single sample is the source of the 6 T cell receptor beta chains below, sequenced in a study of beta chain features in type 1 diabetes. The study, taken as a whole, reports: In all four CD4+ subsets, TCRB CDR3 length was significantly, moderately reduced in type 1 diabetes.

Their antigen targets remain unknown. Expressed TCRB transcripts were sequenced because the isolated RNA had all been reverse transcribed beforehand. Sequencing was performed with immunoSEQ multiplex PCR; in TCRdb, only in-frame clones are kept and a portion is missing. The sample shows about 390,000 clones, around 10% of them seen only once. The sequenced sample was central memory CD4+ T cells from blood. These receptors were collected from a man aged 25 to 40 with type 1 diabetes.

The chain employs TRBV28 and TRBJ2-7; TRBD1 matches at 7 bases. V was clipped by 2 bases and J by 5 bases; unmatched bases: 9. Looked up from germline, CDR1 is MDHEN and CDR2 is SYDVKM. The CDR3 extends over 15 amino acids. CDR3 residues: CASSLRRGLIDEQYF. The CDR3 bases are TGTGCCAGCAGTTTAAGAAGGGGGCTGATCGACGAGCAGTACTTC.

J is TRBJ2-7 and V is TRBV6-5, with D possibly TRBD1 on 6 matching bases. The CDR3 contains 16 residues. The V gene's germline CDR1 is MNHEY and CDR2 SVGAGI. V gave up 3 bases and J gave up 0 bases, with 15 bases separating them. The CDR3 region is CASSYSKSGVSYEQYF. For the CDR3, the DNA is TGTGCCAGCAGTTATTCCAAATCAGGGGTCTCCTACGAGCAGTACTTC.

The chain couples TRBV4-3 to TRBJ2-3; D gene unclear. Germline V lookup: CDR1 LGHNA, CDR2 YSLEER. The CDR3 consists of 12 residues. With 0 bases removed from V and 6 bases from J, the gap between germline ends came to 4 bases. The chain's CDR3 is CASSQDRDTQYF. The CDR3 bases are TGCGCCAGCAGCCAAGATCGGGATACGCAGTATTTT.

This clone was recorded a few times. The CDR3 DNA reads as TGTGCCAGCAGCCCGCTCACTAGCGGGGCTTCCTACGAGCAGTACTTC. Protein product: CASSPLTSGASYEQYF. The chain is built from TRBV5-4 and TRBJ2-7, with TRBD2 identical over 10 bases. The CDR3 contains 16 residues. The germline CDR1 and CDR2 sequences are SGHNT and YYREEE (reference sequence). V was clipped by 4 bases and J by 1 base; unmatched bases: 8.

This clone has only a few counts. The genes are TRBV5-7 and TRBJ1-5; TRBD1 matches 9 bases. TRBV5-7 is placed among ORFs of uncertain function. The V segment lost 0 bases and the J segment 1 base; nucleotides outside the gene matches: 11. The CDR3 consists of 19 residues. This CDR3 is CASSLAWDRAEWSNQPQHF. The CDR3 DNA reads as TGTGCCAGCAGCTTGGCCTGGGACAGGGCCGAGTGGAGCAATCAGCCCCAGCATTTT.

The rearrangement links TRBV6-6 to TRBJ2-1; D remains ambiguous. The germline V and J ends were trimmed by 8 bases and 6 bases, with 14 bases remaining between them. The germline gives CDR1 MNHNY, CDR2 SVGAGI (reference sequence). This CDR3 has 13 residues. Here the CDR3 DNA reads TGTGCCAGCGGTCACGTGCGGTCCAATGAGCAGTTCTTC. Translation: CASGHVRSNEQFF.